This T cell receptor beta chain is from a study of blood T cell repertoires in COVID-19. About the research overall: COVID-19 samples collected from the United States, Italy and Spain covered acute and convalescent phases. Sources were T cells, B-cell-depleted T cells, or PBMCs; the material itself was cDNA or gDNA.

Per the study methods: Amplification of reference gene primers was used by the study to estimate nucleated cell counts. The assay was immunoSEQ multiplex PCR, and TCRdb's table has in-frame clones only and misses some. The D gene and trimming were derived from the DNA, and the V and J assignments and clone size from that table. The sample holds 300,000 to 450,000 clones, approximately 81% seen once. The CDR3 covers 16 residues. Trimming left V 3 bases short and J 7 bases short, with 18 bases between. Germline lookup yields CDR1 SNHLY and CDR2 FYNNEI. Sequenced input: peripheral blood. V usage is TRBV2 and J usage is TRBJ2-2; no definite D call. The receptor was derived from a woman aged 18-29 years with acute or convalescent COVID-19. This CDR3 is CASSENPRLSGGELFF. The DNA for the CDR3 is TGTGCCAGCAGTGAGAATCCGCGGCTGAGTGGCGGGGAGCTGTTTTTT.